The source of this TCR beta chain is a study of T cells in narcolepsy. Study summary: Healthy controls were enrolled alongside patients with narcolepsy type 1 or type 2.

Sequencing used immunoSEQ multiplex PCR; TCRdb keeps in-frame clones, though not all of them. The repertoire holds roughly 34,000 clones, with roughly four fifths as singletons. Details on this clone: What it binds is not known.

This CDR3 contains 15 residues. Germline CDR1 is MDHEN and CDR2 is SYDVKM. Trimming took 5 bases from V and 8 from J; bases not matched to a gene: 8. Study conclusions and caveats: Some memory CD4+ repertoires had no autoreactive clone sequences. Autoreactive HCRT-specific and TRIB2-specific clonotypes were marked in same-patient CSF-versus-blood CD4+ comparisons.

The specimen was CD45RA- memory CD4+ T cells from PBMCs. V gene TRBV28 combines with J gene TRBJ1-4; the match to TRBD1 covers 10 bases. The sequence came from a human donor with narcolepsy. The CDR3 region has the DNA TGTGCCAGCAGTCCACCCGGGACAGGGGCCGAAAAACTGTTTTTT. Protein sequence: CASSPPGTGAEKLFF.